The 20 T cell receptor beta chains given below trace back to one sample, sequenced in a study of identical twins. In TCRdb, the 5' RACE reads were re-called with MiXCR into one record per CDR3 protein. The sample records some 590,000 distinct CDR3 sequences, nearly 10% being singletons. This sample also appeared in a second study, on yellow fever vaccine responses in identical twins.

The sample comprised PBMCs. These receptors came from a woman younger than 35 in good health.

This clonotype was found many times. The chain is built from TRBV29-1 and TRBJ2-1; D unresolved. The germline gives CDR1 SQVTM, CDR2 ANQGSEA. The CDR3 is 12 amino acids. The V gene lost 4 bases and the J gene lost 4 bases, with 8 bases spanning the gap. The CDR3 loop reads CSVVTSYNEQFF. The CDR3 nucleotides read TGCAGCGTTGTGACGAGTTACAATGAGCAGTTCTTC.

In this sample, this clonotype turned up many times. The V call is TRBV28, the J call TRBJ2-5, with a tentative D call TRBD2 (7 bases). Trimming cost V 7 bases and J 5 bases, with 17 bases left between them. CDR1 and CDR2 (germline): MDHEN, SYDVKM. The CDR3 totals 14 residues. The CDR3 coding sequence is TGTGCCAGCACGTCCGGGGGGCCATGGGAGACCCAGTACTTC. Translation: CASTSGGPWETQYF. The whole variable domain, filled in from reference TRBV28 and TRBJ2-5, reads DVKVTQSSRYLVKRTGEKVFLECVQDMDHENMFWYRQDPGLGLRLIYFSYDVKMKEKGDIPEGYSVSREKKERFSLILESASTNQTSMYLCASTSGGPWETQYFGPGTRLLVL.

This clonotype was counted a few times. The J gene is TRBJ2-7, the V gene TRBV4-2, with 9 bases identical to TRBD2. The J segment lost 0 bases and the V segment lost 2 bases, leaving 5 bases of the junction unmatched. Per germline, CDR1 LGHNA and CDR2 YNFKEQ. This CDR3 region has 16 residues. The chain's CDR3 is CASSQLTSGYSYEQYF. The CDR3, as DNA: TGTGCCAGCAGCCAATTAACTAGCGGGTACTCCTACGAGCAGTACTTC.

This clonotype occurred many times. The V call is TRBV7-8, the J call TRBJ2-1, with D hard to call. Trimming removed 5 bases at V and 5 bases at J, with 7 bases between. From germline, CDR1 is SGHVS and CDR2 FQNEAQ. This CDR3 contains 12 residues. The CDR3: CASSRKNNEQFF. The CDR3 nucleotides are TGTGCCAGCAGCCGGAAAAACAATGAGCAGTTCTTC.

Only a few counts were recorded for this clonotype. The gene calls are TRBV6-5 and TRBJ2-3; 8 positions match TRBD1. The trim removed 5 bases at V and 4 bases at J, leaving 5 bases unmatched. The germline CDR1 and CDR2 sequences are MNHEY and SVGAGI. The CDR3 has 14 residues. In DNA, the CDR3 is TGTGCCAGCAGTAACACGGACAGGGCAGATACGCAGTATTTT. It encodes CASSNTDRADTQYF.

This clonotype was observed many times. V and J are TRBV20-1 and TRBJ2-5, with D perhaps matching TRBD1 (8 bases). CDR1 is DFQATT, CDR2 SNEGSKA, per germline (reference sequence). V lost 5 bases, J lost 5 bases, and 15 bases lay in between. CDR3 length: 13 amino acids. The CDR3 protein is CSARHRGGETQYF. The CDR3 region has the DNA TGCAGTGCTCGTCACAGGGGGGGCGAGACCCAGTACTTC.

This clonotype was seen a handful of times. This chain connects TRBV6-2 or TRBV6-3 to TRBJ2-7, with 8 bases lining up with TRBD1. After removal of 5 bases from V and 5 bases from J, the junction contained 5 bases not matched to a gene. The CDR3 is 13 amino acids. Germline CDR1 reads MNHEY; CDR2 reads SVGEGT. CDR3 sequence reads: CASSDRGLDEQYF. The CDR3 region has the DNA TGTGCCAGCAGTGACAGGGGACTGGACGAGCAGTACTTC.

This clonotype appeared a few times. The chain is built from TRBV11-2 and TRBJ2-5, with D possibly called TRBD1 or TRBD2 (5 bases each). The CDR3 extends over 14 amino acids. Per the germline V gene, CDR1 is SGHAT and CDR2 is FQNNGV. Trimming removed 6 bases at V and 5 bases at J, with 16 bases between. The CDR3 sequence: CASSWDVSQETQYF. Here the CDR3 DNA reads TGTGCCAGCAGTTGGGACGTATCGCAGGAGACCCAGTACTTC.

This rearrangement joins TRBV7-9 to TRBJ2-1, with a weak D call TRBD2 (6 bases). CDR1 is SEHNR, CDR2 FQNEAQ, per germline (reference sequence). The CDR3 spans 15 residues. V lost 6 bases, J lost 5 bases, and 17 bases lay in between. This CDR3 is CASRVRVASDNEQFF. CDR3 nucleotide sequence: TGTGCCAGCAGGGTGCGGGTGGCTAGCGACAATGAGCAGTTCTTC.

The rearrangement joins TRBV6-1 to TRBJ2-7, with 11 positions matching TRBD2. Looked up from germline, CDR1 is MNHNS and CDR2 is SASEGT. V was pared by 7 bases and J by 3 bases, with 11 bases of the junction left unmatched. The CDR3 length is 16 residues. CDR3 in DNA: TGTGCCAGCACCACAAAGCTAGCGGGAGGATTCTACGAGCAGTACTTC. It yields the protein CASTTKLAGGFYEQYF.

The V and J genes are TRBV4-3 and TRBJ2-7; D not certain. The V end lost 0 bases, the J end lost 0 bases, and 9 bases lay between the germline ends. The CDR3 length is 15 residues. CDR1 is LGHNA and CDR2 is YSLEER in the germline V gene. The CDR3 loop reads CASSQDSRFSYEQYF. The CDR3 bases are TGCGCCAGCAGCCAAGATAGCCGTTTCTCCTACGAGCAGTACTTC.

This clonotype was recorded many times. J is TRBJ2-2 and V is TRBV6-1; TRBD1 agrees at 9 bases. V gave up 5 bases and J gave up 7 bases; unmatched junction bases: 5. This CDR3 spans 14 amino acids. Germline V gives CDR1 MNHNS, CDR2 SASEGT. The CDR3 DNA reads TGTGCCAGCAGTATGACAGGGGGTGACGGGGAGCTGTTTTTT. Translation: CASSMTGGDGELFF.

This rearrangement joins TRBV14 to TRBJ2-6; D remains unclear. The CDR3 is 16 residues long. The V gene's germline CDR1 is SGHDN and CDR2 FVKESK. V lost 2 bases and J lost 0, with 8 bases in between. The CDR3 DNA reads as TGTGCCAGCAGCCAACTAAAAAGCTCTGGGGCCAACGTCCTGACTTTC. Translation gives CASSQLKSSGANVLTF. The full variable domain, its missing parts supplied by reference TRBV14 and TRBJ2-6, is EAGVTQFPSHSVIEKGQTVTLRCDPISGHDNLYWYRRVMGKEIKFLLHFVKESKQDESGMPNNRFLAERTGGTYSTLKVQPAELEDSGVYFCASSQLKSSGANVLTFGAGSRLTVL.

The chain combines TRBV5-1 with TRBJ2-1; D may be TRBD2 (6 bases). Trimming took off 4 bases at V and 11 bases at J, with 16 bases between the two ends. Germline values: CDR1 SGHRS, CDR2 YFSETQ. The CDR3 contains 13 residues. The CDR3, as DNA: TGCGCCAGCAGCACGGGACTCTCTACCAAGCAGTTCTTC. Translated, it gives CASSTGLSTKQFF.

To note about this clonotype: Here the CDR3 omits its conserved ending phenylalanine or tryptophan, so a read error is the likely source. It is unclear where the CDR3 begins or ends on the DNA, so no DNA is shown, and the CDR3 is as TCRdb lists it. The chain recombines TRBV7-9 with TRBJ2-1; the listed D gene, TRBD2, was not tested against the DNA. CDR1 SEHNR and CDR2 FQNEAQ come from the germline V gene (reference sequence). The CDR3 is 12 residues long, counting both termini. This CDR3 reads CASSLGRESHRL.

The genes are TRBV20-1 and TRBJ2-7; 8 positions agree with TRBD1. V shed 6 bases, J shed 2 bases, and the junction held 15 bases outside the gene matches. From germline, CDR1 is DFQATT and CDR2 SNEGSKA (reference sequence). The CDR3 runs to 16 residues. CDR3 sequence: CSARARGTGFPYEQYF. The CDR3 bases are TGCAGTGCCAGGGCTAGGGGGACAGGATTTCCCTACGAGCAGTACTTC.

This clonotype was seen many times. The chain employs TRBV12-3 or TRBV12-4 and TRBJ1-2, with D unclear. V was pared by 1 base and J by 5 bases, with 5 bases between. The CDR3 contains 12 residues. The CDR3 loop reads CASSLGAYGYTF. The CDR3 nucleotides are TGTGCCAGCAGTTTAGGCGCATATGGCTACACCTTC.

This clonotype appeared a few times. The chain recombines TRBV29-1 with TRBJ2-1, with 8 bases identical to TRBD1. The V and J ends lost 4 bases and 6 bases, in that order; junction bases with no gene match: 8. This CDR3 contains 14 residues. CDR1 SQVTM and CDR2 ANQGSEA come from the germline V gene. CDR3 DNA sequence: TGCAGCGTTGGCGGCAGGGGGCTAGTCAATGAGCAGTTCTTC. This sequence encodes CSVGGRGLVNEQFF.

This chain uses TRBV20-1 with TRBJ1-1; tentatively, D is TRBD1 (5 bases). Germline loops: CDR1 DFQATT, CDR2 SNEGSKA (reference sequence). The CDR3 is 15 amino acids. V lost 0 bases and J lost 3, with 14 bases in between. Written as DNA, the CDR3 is TGCAGTGCTAGAGAGGGGCCCGCCTTTTACACTGAAGCTTTCTTT. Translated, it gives CSAREGPAFYTEAFF.

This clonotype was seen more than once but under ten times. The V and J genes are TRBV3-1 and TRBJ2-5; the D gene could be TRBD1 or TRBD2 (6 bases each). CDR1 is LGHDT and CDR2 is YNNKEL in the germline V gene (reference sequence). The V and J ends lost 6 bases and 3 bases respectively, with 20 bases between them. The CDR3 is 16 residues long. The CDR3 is CASSRNFRGEEETQYF. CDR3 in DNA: TGTGCCAGCAGTCGGAACTTTAGGGGGGAAGAAGAGACCCAGTACTTC.